The 5 T cell receptor beta chains in this list originate from one sample, sequenced in a study of naive and memory T cell subsets. Overall study findings and caveats: Naive repertoires, especially CD8, held a few larger clonotypes, possibly memory cells re-expressing CD45RA.

These receptors are not linked to any known antigen. Two oligonucleotides, mixed equimolar, formed the beta constant-region primer covering TRBC1 and TRBC2. Nested alpha and beta constant-region primers with the SP2 primer drove four PCR rounds on ligated cDNA. Each CDR3 protein is one row after TCRdb ran MiXCR on the UMI-ligation and nested PCR reads. The table lists more than 95,000 distinct CDR3 sequences, roughly 15% of them singletons. Specimen: naive CD8+ T cells from blood. The source is a human donor in good health.

This chain uses TRBV20-1 with TRBJ2-3; TRBD2 aligns across 10 bases. Germline lookup yields CDR1 DFQATT and CDR2 SNEGSKA (reference sequence). Losses at the gene ends were 1 base for V and 3 bases for J; bases not matched to a gene: 4. The CDR3 has 15 residues. The CDR3 protein is CSARVGTSATDTQYF. CDR3 in DNA: TGCAGTGCTAGAGTAGGGACTAGCGCAACAGATACGCAGTATTTT.

This chain uses TRBV2 with TRBJ2-7; D remains ambiguous. Trimming removed 8 bases at V and 2 bases at J, with 16 bases between. The CDR3 covers 14 residues. The germline V gene has CDR1 SNHLY and CDR2 FYNNEI. The CDR3 DNA follows: TGTGCCAGCGTCTTGCGTTGGGGTGCCTACGAGCAGTACTTC. Protein sequence: CASVLRWGAYEQYF.

This clonotype was observed many times. This chain uses TRBV4-1 with TRBJ1-1; D might be TRBD1 (6 bases). The germline V gene encodes CDR1 MGHRA and CDR2 YSYEKL. This CDR3 spans 14 amino acids. Trimming stripped 5 bases from V and 12 bases from J, with 22 bases between. DNA of the CDR3: TGCGCCAGCAGCAGCTATGTGGGGGGCCAGAAATCTTTCTTT. It specifies CASSSYVGGQKSFF.

The chain couples TRBV12-3 or TRBV12-4 to TRBJ2-1; 8 bases align to TRBD2. With V trimmed by 8 bases and J by 6 bases, 6 bases remained unmatched. The CDR3 loop spans 13 amino acids. Here the CDR3 DNA reads TGTGCCAGCGCGCCGGGGGGGCCCAATGAGCAGTTCTTC. Its translation is CASAPGGPNEQFF.

This clonotype was detected ten times or more. The chain employs TRBV7-8 and TRBJ2-1, with 12 positions matching TRBD2. Germline V CDR1 and CDR2: SGHVS, FQNEAQ. The V gene end was trimmed by 4 bases and the J gene end by 7 bases; junction bases not matched to a gene: 2. The CDR3 has 14 residues. The CDR3 reads CASSYGTSGNEQFF. In DNA, the CDR3 is TGTGCCAGCAGCTACGGGACTAGCGGGAATGAGCAGTTCTTC.